The present entry profiles one T cell receptor (beta chain) with its context. These data come from a study of OX40 agonist ivuxolimab in advanced cancers. This CDR3 spans 15 amino acids. The ends were cut back, 5 bases at V and 3 bases at J, with 13 bases in the middle. CDR1 SNHLY and CDR2 FYNNEI come from the germline V gene. Sequencing used immunoSEQ multiplex PCR; TCRdb keeps in-frame clones, though not all of them. The sample contains more than 45,000 clones, about nine tenths of which appear only once. Peripheral blood came from all dose cohorts at three timepoints. This receptor was taken from an adult with an advanced solid tumor such as melanoma, head and neck, liver or kidney cancer. The V and J genes are TRBV2 and TRBJ2-2; tentatively, D is TRBD2 (6 bases). Sequenced here: CD4+ or CD8+ T cells sorted from blood, sampled in a trial of the OX40 agonist ivuxolimab. CDR3: CASSPWRGDTGELFF. The DNA of the CDR3 is TGTGCCAGCAGTCCTTGGCGGGGAGACACCGGGGAGCTGTTTTTT. The whole variable domain, filled in from reference TRBV2 and TRBJ2-2, reads EPEVTQTPSHQVTQMGQEVILRCVPISNHLYFYWYRQILGQKVEFLVSFYNNEISEKSEIFDDQFSVERPDGSNFTLKIRSTKLEDSAMYFCASSPWRGDTGELFFGEGSRLTVL.